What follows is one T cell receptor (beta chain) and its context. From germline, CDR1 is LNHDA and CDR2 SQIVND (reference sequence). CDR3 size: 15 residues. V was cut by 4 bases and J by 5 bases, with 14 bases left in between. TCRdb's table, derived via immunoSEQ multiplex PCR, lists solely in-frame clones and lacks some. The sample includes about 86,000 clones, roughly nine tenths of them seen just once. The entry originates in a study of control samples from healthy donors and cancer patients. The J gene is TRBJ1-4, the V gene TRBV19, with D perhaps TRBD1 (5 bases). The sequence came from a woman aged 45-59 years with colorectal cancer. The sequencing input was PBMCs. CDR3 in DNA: TGTGCCAGTAGTACTCCGTTGGGGGTGAATGAAAAACTGTTTTTT. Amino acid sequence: CASSTPLGVNEKLFF.